These 3 T cell receptor beta chains originate from one sample sequenced in a study of cytomegalovirus exposure and HLA in healthy donors. PCR amplification relied on 60 Vbeta primers (plus 13 Jbeta primers). Using immunoSEQ multiplex PCR, the repertoire was profiled, and TCRdb retains in-frame clones only, with some absent. The sample table sets out 55,000 to 85,000 clones. The sample comprised PBMCs. The source of these receptors is a female donor in good health and CMV-seropositive.

The chain carries TRBV19 and TRBJ1-5; TRBD1 matches at 9 bases. CDR1 is LNHDA, CDR2 SQIVND, per germline (reference sequence). The CDR3 loop spans 15 amino acids. The J segment lost 3 bases and the V segment lost 8 bases, leaving 8 bases of the junction unmatched. The CDR3 here is CASSGGQGYNQPQHF. The CDR3 DNA is TGTGCCAGTTCGGGAGGACAGGGGTACAATCAGCCCCAGCATTTT.

The gene calls are TRBV5-6 and TRBJ1-2; tentatively, D is TRBD1 (6 bases). The CDR3 consists of 14 residues. The germline CDR1 and CDR2 sequences are SGHDT and YYEEEE. Trimming took off 4 bases at V and 4 bases at J, with 14 bases between the two ends. The CDR3 DNA reads TGTGCCAGCAGCACCACCCAGGGGATCTATGGCTACACCTTC. Translating gives CASSTTQGIYGYTF. Combining the CDR3 with reference TRBV5-6 and TRBJ1-2 gives the whole variable domain DAGVTQSPTHLIKTRGQQVTLRCSPKSGHDTVSWYQQALGQGPQFIFQYYEEEERQRGNFPDRFSGHQFPNYSSELNVNALLLGDSALYLCASSTTQGIYGYTFGSGTRLTVV.

The rearrangement links TRBV11-3 to TRBJ1-1, with TRBD1 identical over 12 bases. This CDR3 contains 14 residues. CDR1 is SGHNT, CDR2 YENEEA, per germline. J was trimmed by 6 bases and V by 5 bases; bases with no gene match: 4. CDR3 bases: TGTGCCAGCAGCCCGGGACAGGGGGCGTCTGAAGCTTTCTTT. It is translated as CASSPGQGASEAFF.